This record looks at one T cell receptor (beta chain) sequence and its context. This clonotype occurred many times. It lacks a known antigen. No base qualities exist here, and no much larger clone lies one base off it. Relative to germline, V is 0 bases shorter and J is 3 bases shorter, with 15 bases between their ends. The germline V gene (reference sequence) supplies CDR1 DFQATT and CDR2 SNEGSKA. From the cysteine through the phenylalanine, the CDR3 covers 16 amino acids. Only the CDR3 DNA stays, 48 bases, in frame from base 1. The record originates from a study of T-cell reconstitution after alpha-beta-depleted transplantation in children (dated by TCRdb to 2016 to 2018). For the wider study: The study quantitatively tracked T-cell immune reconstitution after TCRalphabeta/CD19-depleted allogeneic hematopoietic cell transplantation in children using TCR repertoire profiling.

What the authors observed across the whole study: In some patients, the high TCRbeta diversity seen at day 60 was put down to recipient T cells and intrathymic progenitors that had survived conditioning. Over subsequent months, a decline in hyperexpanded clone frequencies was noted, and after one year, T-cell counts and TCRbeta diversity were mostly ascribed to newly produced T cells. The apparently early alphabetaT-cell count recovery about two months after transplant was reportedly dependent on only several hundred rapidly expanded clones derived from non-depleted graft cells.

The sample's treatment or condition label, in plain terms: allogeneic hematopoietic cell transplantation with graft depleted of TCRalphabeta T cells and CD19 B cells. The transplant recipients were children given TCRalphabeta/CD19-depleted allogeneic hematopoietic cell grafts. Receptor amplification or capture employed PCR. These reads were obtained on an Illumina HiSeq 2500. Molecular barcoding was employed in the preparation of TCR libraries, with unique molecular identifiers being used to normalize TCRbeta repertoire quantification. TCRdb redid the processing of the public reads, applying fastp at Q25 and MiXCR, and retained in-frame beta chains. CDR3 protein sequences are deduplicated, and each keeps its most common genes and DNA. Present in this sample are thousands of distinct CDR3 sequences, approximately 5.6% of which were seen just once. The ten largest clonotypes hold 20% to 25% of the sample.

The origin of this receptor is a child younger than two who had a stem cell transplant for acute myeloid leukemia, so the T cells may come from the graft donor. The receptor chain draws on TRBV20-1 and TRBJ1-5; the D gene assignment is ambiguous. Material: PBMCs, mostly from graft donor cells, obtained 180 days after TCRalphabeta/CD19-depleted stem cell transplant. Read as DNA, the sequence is TGCAGTGCTAGAGACACCGGATTCAGTGACAATCAGCCCCAGCATTTT. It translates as CSARDTGFSDNQPQHF.